This section outlines one T cell receptor (beta chain) sequence together with its context. The junction does not match germline at one end; this may be a read error. This sample is part of a study of tumor and adjacent non-tumor tissue in lung cancer. The library came from three nested PCR rounds adapted from ARM-PCR protocols. TCRdb re-called the multiplex PCR reads through MiXCR, storing one row per CDR3 protein. The repertoire holds 200,000 to 250,000 distinct CDR3 sequences, with 60% to 85% as singletons. CDR1 is MNHEY, CDR2 SVGEGT, per germline. There are 17 residues in the CDR3. No cell sorting was done before RNA was extracted from the tissue.

Sequenced: lung tumor tissue. The clonotype comes from a man in his 60s with non-small cell lung cancer. The chain uses TRBV6-2 or TRBV6-3 and TRBJ2-7, with 8 nucleotides matching TRBD1. Written as DNA, the CDR3 is TGTGCCAGCAGTCTAAGACCCAGGGGGCGAAATCTCTACGAGCACTACTTC. Amino acids: CASSLRPRGRNLYEHYF.